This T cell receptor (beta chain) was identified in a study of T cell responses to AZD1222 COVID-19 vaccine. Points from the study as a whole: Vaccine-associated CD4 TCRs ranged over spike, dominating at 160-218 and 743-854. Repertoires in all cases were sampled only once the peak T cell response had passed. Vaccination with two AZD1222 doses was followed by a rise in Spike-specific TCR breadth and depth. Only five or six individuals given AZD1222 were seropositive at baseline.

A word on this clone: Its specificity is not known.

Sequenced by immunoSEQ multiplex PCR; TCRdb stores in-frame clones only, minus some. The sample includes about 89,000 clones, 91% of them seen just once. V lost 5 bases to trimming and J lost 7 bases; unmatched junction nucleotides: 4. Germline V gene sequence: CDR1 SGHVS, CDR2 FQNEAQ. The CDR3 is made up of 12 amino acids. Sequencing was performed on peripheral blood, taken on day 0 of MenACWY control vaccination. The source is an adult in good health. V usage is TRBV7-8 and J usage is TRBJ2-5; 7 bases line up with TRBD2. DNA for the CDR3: TGTGCCAGCAGCCCCCCGGGGGGGACCCAGTACTTC. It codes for CASSPPGGTQYF.